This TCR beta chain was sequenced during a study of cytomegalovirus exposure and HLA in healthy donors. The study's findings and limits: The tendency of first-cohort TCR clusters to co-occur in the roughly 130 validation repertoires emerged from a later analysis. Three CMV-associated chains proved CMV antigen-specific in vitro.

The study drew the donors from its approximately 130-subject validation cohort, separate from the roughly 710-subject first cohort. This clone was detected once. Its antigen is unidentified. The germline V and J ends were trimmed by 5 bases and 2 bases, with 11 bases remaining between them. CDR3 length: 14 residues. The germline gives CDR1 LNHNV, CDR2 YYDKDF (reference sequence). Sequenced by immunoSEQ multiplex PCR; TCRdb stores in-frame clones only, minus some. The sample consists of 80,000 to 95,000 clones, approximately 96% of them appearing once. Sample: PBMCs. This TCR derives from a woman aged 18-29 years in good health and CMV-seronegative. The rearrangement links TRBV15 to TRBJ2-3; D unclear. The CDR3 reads CATSAGQPTDTQYF. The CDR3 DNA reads TGTGCCACCAGCGCTGGGCAGCCCACAGATACGCAGTATTTT. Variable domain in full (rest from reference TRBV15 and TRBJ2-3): DAMVIQNPRYQVTQFGKPVTLSCSQTLNHNVMYWYQQKSSQAPKLLFHYYDKDFNNEADTPDNFQSRRPNTSFCFLDIRSPGLGDTAMYLCATSAGQPTDTQYFGPGTRLTVL.